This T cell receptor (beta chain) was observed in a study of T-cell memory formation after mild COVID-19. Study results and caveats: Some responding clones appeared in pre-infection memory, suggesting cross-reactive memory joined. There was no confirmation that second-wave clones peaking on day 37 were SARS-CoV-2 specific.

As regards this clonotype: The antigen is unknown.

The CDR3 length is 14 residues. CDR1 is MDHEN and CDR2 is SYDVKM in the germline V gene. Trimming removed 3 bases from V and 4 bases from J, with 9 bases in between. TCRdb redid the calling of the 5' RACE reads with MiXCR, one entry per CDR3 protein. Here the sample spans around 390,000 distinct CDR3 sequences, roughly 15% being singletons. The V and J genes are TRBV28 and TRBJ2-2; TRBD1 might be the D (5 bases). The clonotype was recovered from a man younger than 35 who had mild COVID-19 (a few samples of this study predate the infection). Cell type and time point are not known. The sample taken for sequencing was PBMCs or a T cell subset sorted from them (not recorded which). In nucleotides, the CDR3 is TGTGCCAGCAGTTTCCAGGGCCTCACCGGGGAGCTGTTTTTT. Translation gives CASSFQGLTGELFF.